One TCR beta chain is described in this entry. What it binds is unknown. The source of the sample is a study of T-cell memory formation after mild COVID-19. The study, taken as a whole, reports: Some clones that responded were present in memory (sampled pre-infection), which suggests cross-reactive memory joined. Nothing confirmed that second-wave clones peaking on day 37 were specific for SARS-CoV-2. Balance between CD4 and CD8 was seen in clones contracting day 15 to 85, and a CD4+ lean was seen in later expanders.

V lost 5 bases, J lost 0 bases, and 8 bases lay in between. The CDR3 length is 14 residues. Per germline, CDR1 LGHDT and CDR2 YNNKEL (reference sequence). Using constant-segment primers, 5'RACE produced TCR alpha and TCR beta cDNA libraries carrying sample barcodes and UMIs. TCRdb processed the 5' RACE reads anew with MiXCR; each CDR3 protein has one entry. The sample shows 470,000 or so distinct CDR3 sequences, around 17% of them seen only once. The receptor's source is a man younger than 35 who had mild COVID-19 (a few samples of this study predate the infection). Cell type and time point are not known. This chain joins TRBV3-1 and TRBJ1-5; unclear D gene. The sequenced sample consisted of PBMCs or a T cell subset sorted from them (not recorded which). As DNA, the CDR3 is TGTGCCAGCAGCGGACGGTTTAGCAATCAGCCCCAGCATTTT. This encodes CASSGRFSNQPQHF.